Listed here are 9 T cell receptor beta chains from one sample, sequenced in a study of early T cells in non-severe SARS-CoV-2 infection. MiXCR was run by TCRdb on the 5' RACE reads, yielding one entry per CDR3 protein. Among 70,000 to 75,000 distinct CDR3 sequences listed, around 12% were seen once. Sequencing was carried out using whole blood. These receptors all stem from an adult who was a healthcare worker with PCR-confirmed SARS-CoV-2 infection or an uninfected control (not recorded which).

V and J are TRBV12-3 or TRBV12-4 and TRBJ1-2; D gene unclear. This CDR3 has 14 amino acids. Trimming pared 7 bases from V and 6 bases from J, leaving 18 bases between. Written as DNA, the CDR3 is TGTGCCAGCACCAAACTCGGGCAGCGAGATGGCTACACCTTC. Protein product: CASTKLGQRDGYTF.

This clonotype was picked up many times. The chain links TRBV5-4 to TRBJ1-2; D is unresolved. Trimming removed 2 bases at V and 2 bases at J, with 10 bases between. The CDR3 runs to 14 residues. Germline V CDR1 and CDR2: SGHNT, YYREEE (reference sequence). The CDR3 loop reads CASSLQGRNYGYTF. In DNA form, the CDR3 reads TGTGCCAGCAGCTTACAAGGACGGAACTATGGCTACACCTTC.

In its sample, this clonotype was seen a few times. The chain uses TRBV18 and TRBJ2-1, with no clear D. The CDR3 totals 12 residues. The V and J ends lost 3 bases and 8 bases respectively, with 8 bases between them. Germline CDR1 is KGHSH and CDR2 is LQKENI. CDR3: CASSPNSHEQFF. CDR3 DNA sequence: TGTGCCAGCTCACCCAATTCGCATGAGCAGTTCTTC.

The chain carries TRBV29-1 and TRBJ2-1; 10 bases map to TRBD2. The V segment lost 6 bases and the J segment 0 bases; nucleotides outside the gene matches: 5. Germline V gene sequence: CDR1 SQVTM, CDR2 ANQGSEA. The CDR3 length is 15 residues. CDR3 DNA: TGCAGCGTAGTAGCTAGCGGGAGCTCCTACAATGAGCAGTTCTTC. It encodes CSVVASGSSYNEQFF.

In regard to this clonotype: Just one base apart from a much larger clone, this may be a read error. This chain uses TRBV10-3 with TRBJ2-2; 13 bases map to TRBD2. J lost 2 bases, V lost 4 bases, and 7 bases had no gene match. The germline CDR1 and CDR2 sequences are ENHRY and SYGVKD. The CDR3 sequence is 18 residues long. Here the CDR3 DNA reads TGTGCCATCAGTGCCCGGACTAGCGGGGGACGCAACACCGGGGAGCTGTTTTTT. It translates to CAISARTSGGRNTGELFF.

The chain employs TRBV9 and TRBJ2-3; no clear D. V was pared by 1 base and J by 1 base, with 10 bases between. CDR3 size: 15 residues. Germline V gene sequence: CDR1 SGDLS, CDR2 YYNGEE. The CDR3 bases are TGTGCCAGCAGCGTAAGTCGTGGGTGCACAGATACGCAGTATTTT. As protein: CASSVSRGCTDTQYF.

This chain connects TRBV7-2 to TRBJ2-7; 9 nucleotides match TRBD2. The CDR3 contains 15 residues. Germline trimming cut 2 bases from V and 7 bases from J; bases unmatched to any gene: 9. CDR1 is SGHTA, CDR2 FQGNSA, per germline. This CDR3 is CASSLLLREGGEQYF. CDR3 nucleotides: TGTGCCAGCAGCTTACTTCTGCGGGAGGGCGGTGAGCAGTACTTC.

This clonotype came up a few times. The CDR3 spells CSGSFGSSSTDTQYF. In DNA, the CDR3 is TGCAGCGGTAGCTTCGGAAGTTCTTCCACAGATACGCAGTATTTT. The chain carries TRBV29-1 and TRBJ2-3; D gene uncertain. V was clipped by 7 bases and J by 2 bases, with 19 bases between them. Looked up from germline, CDR1 is SQVTM and CDR2 is ANQGSEA. This CDR3 comprises 15 residues.

In its sample, this clonotype was seen many times. CDR3 sequence: CSVDISGANVLTF. The CDR3, as DNA: TGCAGCGTCGACATCTCTGGGGCCAACGTCCTGACTTTC. The genes are TRBV29-1 and TRBJ2-6; D not resolved. The CDR3 is made up of 13 amino acids. The V gene's germline CDR1 is SQVTM and CDR2 ANQGSEA. V gave up 6 bases and J gave up 0 bases, with 6 bases separating them.